The entry that follows covers one T cell receptor (beta chain) sequence. No antigen is known for it. This sample was included in a study of CXCR3-negative and CXCR3-positive naive CD8 T cells. Study-wide points: Upon cryopreservation, CXCR3 expression partially decreased, and most assays used fresh PBMCs. CXCR3-positive naive cells had more hydrophobic TRB CDR3s than CXCR3-negative naive cells.

Researchers prepared the TRB cDNA libraries using 5' RACE with UMI labels. From its re-call of the 5' RACE reads, TCRdb lists each CDR3 protein once, without DNA. Its clone listing holds roughly 110,000 distinct CDR3 sequences. This CDR3 spans 16 amino acids. The source is a human donor in good health. Some clones in this sample may be carry-over from other donors' samples. The V call is TRBV12-3 or TRBV12-4, the J call TRBJ1-6. The sequencing sample was made of naive CXCR3+ CD8+ T cells from blood. Subset noted: CD45RO-CCR7+CD27+CD95- naive CD8+ T cells expressing CXCR3 (TNR3+). Here the CDR3 reads CASSLKDLDYNSPFHF.